This T cell receptor (beta chain) stems from a study of T-cell reconstitution after alpha-beta-depleted transplantation in children. This clonotype was counted a few times. Its antigen is not identified. Library preparation (for TCRbeta) was performed with unique molecular identifiers. MiXCR was run by TCRdb on the PCR reads, yielding one entry per CDR3 protein. This table holds about 200,000 distinct CDR3 sequences, about 7% found once. Study conclusions and caveats: At around two months after transplant, the alpha-beta T cells were reportedly derived from several hundred expanded clones that came from non-depleted graft cells. T cells produced anew were the main source of T-cell counts and diversity one year after transplant. The study traced high day-60 TCRbeta diversity in some patients to surviving recipient T cells and thymic progenitors.

The sample was PBMCs, taken before TCRalphabeta/CD19-depleted stem cell transplant. This TCR came from a boy aged 2 to 9 with acute lymphoblastic leukemia, due to receive a stem cell transplant.

In nucleotides, the CDR3 is TGTGCCAGCAGTTTTGCCAGAGACTATGGCTACACCTTC. Protein: CASSFARDYGYTF. The chain links TRBV12-3 or TRBV12-4 to TRBJ1-2; unclear D gene. Trimming removed 3 bases at V and 3 bases at J, with 8 bases between. The length of the CDR3 is 13 residues.